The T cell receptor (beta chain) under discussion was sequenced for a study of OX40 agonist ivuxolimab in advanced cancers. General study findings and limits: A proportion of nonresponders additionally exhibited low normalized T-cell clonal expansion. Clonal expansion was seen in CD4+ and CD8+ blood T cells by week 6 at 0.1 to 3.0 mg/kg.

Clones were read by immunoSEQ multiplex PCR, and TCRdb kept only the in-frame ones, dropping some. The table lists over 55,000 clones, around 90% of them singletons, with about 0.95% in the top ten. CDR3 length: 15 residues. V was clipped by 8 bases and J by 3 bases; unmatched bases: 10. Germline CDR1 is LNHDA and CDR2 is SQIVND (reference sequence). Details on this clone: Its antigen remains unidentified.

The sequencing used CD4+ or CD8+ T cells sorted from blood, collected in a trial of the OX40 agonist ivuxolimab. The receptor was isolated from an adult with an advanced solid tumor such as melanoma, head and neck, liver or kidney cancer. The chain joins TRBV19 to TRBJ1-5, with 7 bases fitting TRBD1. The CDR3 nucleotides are TGTGCCAGTTGTCGACAGGGAAATGACAATCAGCCCCAGCATTTT. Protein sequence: CASCRQGNDNQPQHF.